The rows below give T cell receptor beta chains drawn from one sample of a study of Ad26.COV2.S vaccination and SARS-CoV-2 variants. The protocol was immunoSEQ multiplex PCR, while the TCRdb copy is restricted to in-frame clones and leaves out a portion. The sample has 240,000 or so clones, roughly 90% seen once; the top ten hold approximately 11%. The sample in question was peripheral blood, obtained in a trial of Ad26.COV2.S vaccine versus placebo. Every receptor here comes from a person between 18 and 65 years old who received the Ad26.COV2.S COVID-19 vaccine or a placebo. Both conserved end residues are part of each CDR3. Fields, in order: V gene, clone size, D gene, J gene, CDR3 protein, CDR3 DNA. D genes are given only for firm matches. Clone size is shown for a subset of rows, as once, few, many or a class of expanded clone.

V: TRBV7-9; size: -; D: -; J: TRBJ2-1; CDR3: CASSFGHNEQFF; DNA: TGTGCCAGCAGCTTCGGGCACAATGAGCAGTTCTTC
V: TRBV5-5; size: once; D: -; J: TRBJ2-5; CDR3: CASSLEDSGQETQYF; DNA: TGTGCCAGCAGCTTGGAGGATAGCGGCCAAGAGACCCAGTACTTC
V: TRBV24-1; size: once; D: -; J: TRBJ1-1; CDR3: CATGTYNTEAFF; DNA: TGTGCCACCGGGACCTACAACACTGAAGCTTTCTTT
V: TRBV4-1; size: few; D: -; J: TRBJ2-7; CDR3: CASSQEVGLFYEQYF; DNA: TGCGCCAGCAGCCAAGAGGTCGGTTTGTTCTACGAGCAGTACTTC
V: TRBV4-1; size: -; D: -; J: TRBJ1-1; CDR3: CASSQDPENTEAFF; DNA: TGCGCCAGCAGCCAAGATCCTGAGAACACTGAAGCTTTCTTT
V: TRBV7-9; size: -; D: -; J: TRBJ1-3; CDR3: CASSLADTIYF; DNA: TGTGCCAGCAGCCTCGCGGACACCATATATTTT
V: TRBV7-2; size: -; D: TRBD1; J: TRBJ2-3; CDR3: CASRRTGGTDTQYF; DNA: TGTGCCAGCAGACGGACAGGGGGCACAGATACGCAGTATTTT
V: TRBV7-2; size: -; D: -; J: TRBJ2-7; CDR3: CASSLVSYEQYF; DNA: TGTGCCAGCAGCTTGGTCAGCTACGAGCAGTACTTC
V: TRBV12-5; size: -; D: -; J: TRBJ2-3; CDR3: CASGLVGGLNGAQYF; DNA: TGTGCTAGTGGTTTGGTAGGCGGTCTGAATGGGGCGCAGTATTTT
V: TRBV18; size: -; D: -; J: TRBJ1-4; CDR3: CASSPQGMNEKLFF; DNA: TGTGCCAGCTCACCACAGGGGATGAATGAAAAACTGTTTTTT
V: TRBV10-3; size: -; D: -; J: TRBJ2-5; CDR3: CAISDSPTAQYF; DNA: TGTGCCATCAGTGATAGCCCTACGGCCCAGTACTTC
V: TRBV6-5; size: -; D: -; J: TRBJ2-5; CDR3: CASRYTPLVWETQYF; DNA: TGTGCCAGCAGGTATACGCCACTAGTCTGGGAGACCCAGTACTTC
V: TRBV7-2; size: -; D: -; J: TRBJ2-2; CDR3: CASSLGGGSGELFF; DNA: TGTGCCAGCAGCTTAGGTGGAGGGTCCGGGGAGCTGTTTTTT
V: TRBV6-2/TRBV6-3; size: -; D: TRBD2; J: TRBJ2-3; CDR3: CASSRLASTDTQYF; DNA: TGTGCCAGCAGCCGACTAGCGAGCACAGATACGCAGTATTTT
V: TRBV5-1; size: -; D: -; J: TRBJ2-1; CDR3: CASSLDRGPYNEQFF; DNA: TGCGCCAGCAGCTTGGATCGGGGCCCCTACAATGAGCAGTTCTTC
V: TRBV6-5; size: -; D: TRBD2; J: TRBJ2-2; CDR3: CASSSLAGTYTGELFF; DNA: TGTGCCAGCAGTTCTCTAGCGGGAACCTACACCGGGGAGCTGTTTTTT
V: TRBV10-2; size: once; D: -; J: TRBJ1-1; CDR3: CASRAELNTEAFF; DNA: TGCGCCAGCAGAGCAGAATTGAACACTGAAGCTTTCTTT
V: TRBV5-1; size: -; D: TRBD1; J: TRBJ2-1; CDR3: CASSLRTGGYNEQFF; DNA: TGCGCCAGCAGCTTACGGACAGGGGGCTACAATGAGCAGTTCTTC
V: TRBV9; size: -; D: -; J: TRBJ1-6; CDR3: CASSVGDSYNSPLHF; DNA: TGTGCCAGCAGCGTAGGGGACTCCTATAATTCACCCCTCCACTTT
V: TRBV27; size: -; D: -; J: TRBJ2-7; CDR3: CASSLEGLKGEQYF; DNA: TGTGCCAGCAGTTTGGAGGGACTTAAGGGGGAGCAGTACTTC
V: TRBV18; size: -; D: -; J: TRBJ2-4; CDR3: CASSPGHGRVKNIQYF; DNA: TGTGCCAGCTCACCGGGGCACGGCCGGGTCAAAAACATTCAGTACTTC
V: TRBV25-1; size: -; D: TRBD1; J: TRBJ1-4; CDR3: CASRGQGGANEKLFF; DNA: TGTGCCAGCAGAGGTCAGGGGGGAGCTAATGAAAAACTGTTTTTT
V: TRBV18; size: -; D: TRBD2; J: TRBJ2-2; CDR3: CASSRNSGLGTTGELFF; DNA: TGTGCCAGCTCCCGAAACTCGGGACTAGGCACTACCGGGGAGCTGTTTTTT
V: TRBV5-1; size: -; D: TRBD1; J: TRBJ2-7; CDR3: CASSSTGTGLFYEQYF; DNA: TGCGCCAGCAGCTCTACCGGGACAGGGCTTTTCTACGAGCAGTACTTC
V: TRBV19; size: few; D: -; J: TRBJ1-1; CDR3: CASSFSPGMNTEAFF; DNA: TGTGCCAGTAGTTTCTCTCCAGGGATGAACACTGAAGCTTTCTTT
V: TRBV27; size: -; D: -; J: TRBJ2-1; CDR3: CASSLEGGQYNEQFF; DNA: TGTGCCAGCAGTTTAGAGGGGGGACAGTACAATGAGCAGTTCTTC
V: TRBV9; size: -; D: TRBD2; J: TRBJ2-5; CDR3: CASSVGGLAGFQETQYF; DNA: TGTGCCAGCAGCGTAGGTGGACTAGCGGGGTTCCAAGAGACCCAGTACTTC
V: TRBV5-1; size: -; D: TRBD1; J: TRBJ1-1; CDR3: CASSGGQPNTEAFF; DNA: TGCGCCAGCAGCGGGGGACAGCCGAACACTGAAGCTTTCTTT
V: TRBV24-1; size: -; D: TRBD1; J: TRBJ2-7; CDR3: CATSDLGQVKQYF; DNA: TGTGCCACCAGTGATTTAGGACAGGTAAAGCAGTACTTC
V: TRBV3-1/TRBV3-2; size: -; D: TRBD1; J: TRBJ2-3; CDR3: CASSPPGQRIDTQYF; DNA: TGTGCCAGCAGCCCGCCGGGACAGAGAATTGATACGCAGTATTTT
V: TRBV6-4; size: few; D: -; J: TRBJ2-7; CDR3: CASSPVAGEGYEQYF; DNA: TGTGCCAGCAGCCCCGTGGCAGGGGAAGGCTACGAGCAGTACTTC
V: TRBV28; size: -; D: -; J: TRBJ2-1; CDR3: CASSLFALGRSGGEQFF; DNA: TGTGCCAGCAGTTTATTCGCCTTGGGTCGGTCCGGCGGTGAGCAGTTCTTC
V: TRBV30; size: few; D: -; J: TRBJ2-2; CDR3: CAWSVNTGELFF; DNA: TGTGCCTGGAGTGTAAATACCGGGGAGCTGTTTTTT
V: TRBV18; size: -; D: -; J: TRBJ1-4; CDR3: CASSPSPPRGNEKLFF; DNA: TGTGCCAGCTCACCATCGCCTCCCCGCGGTAATGAAAAACTGTTTTTT
V: TRBV2; size: -; D: -; J: TRBJ1-5; CDR3: CASSESRSNQPQHF; DNA: TGTGCCAGCAGTGAATCCAGGAGCAATCAGCCCCAGCATTTT
V: TRBV7-9; size: -; D: -; J: TRBJ1-5; CDR3: CASSPRGGNQPQHF; DNA: TGTGCCAGCAGCCCCAGGGGTGGCAATCAGCCCCAGCATTTT
V: TRBV6-5; size: -; D: TRBD1; J: TRBJ1-1; CDR3: CASLDRGNTEAFF; DNA: TGTGCCAGTTTAGACAGGGGAAACACTGAAGCTTTCTTT
V: TRBV30; size: -; D: -; J: TRBJ2-3; CDR3: CAWTRFSDTQYF; DNA: TGTGCCTGGACCCGGTTCTCAGATACGCAGTATTTT
V: TRBV5-4; size: -; D: -; J: TRBJ2-5; CDR3: CASSLILQETQYF; DNA: TGTGCCAGCAGCTTGATACTCCAAGAGACCCAGTACTTC
V: TRBV10-3; size: -; D: TRBD1; J: TRBJ2-7; CDR3: CAIRRDREAYEQYF; DNA: TGTGCCATCAGAAGGGACAGGGAGGCCTACGAGCAGTACTTC
V: TRBV3-1/TRBV3-2; size: few; D: TRBD1; J: TRBJ2-7; CDR3: CASSQVTGFGEQYF; DNA: TGTGCCAGCAGCCAAGTGACAGGGTTCGGCGAGCAGTACTTC
V: TRBV15; size: -; D: TRBD2; J: TRBJ2-2; CDR3: CATSPRTSGSPNTGELFF; DNA: TGTGCCACCAGCCCCCGGACTAGCGGGAGTCCGAACACCGGGGAGCTGTTTTTT
V: TRBV28; size: few; D: -; J: TRBJ1-1; CDR3: CASSSSGFEAFF; DNA: TGTGCCAGCAGTTCGTCAGGATTTGAAGCTTTCTTT
V: TRBV4-1; size: -; D: -; J: TRBJ2-2; CDR3: CASSQLGSGELFF; DNA: TGCGCCAGCAGCCAATTAGGGTCCGGGGAGCTGTTTTTT
V: TRBV14; size: -; D: TRBD1; J: TRBJ2-1; CDR3: CASGKTGVSYNEQFF; DNA: TGTGCCAGTGGAAAGACAGGGGTCTCCTACAATGAGCAGTTCTTC
V: TRBV6-4; size: few; D: -; J: TRBJ2-3; CDR3: CASSDSGGTDTQYF; DNA: TGTGCCAGCAGTGACTCAGGGGGCACAGATACGCAGTATTTT
V: TRBV10-3; size: -; D: TRBD1; J: TRBJ2-1; CDR3: CAISDTGGLNEQFF; DNA: TGTGCCATCAGTGATACAGGGGGCTTAAATGAGCAGTTCTTC
V: TRBV7-2; size: few; D: -; J: TRBJ2-2; CDR3: CASSSRNTGELFF; DNA: TGTGCCAGCAGCTCACGAAACACCGGGGAGCTGTTTTTT
V: TRBV28; size: -; D: -; J: TRBJ1-3; CDR3: CASSFPGNTIYF; DNA: TGTGCCAGCAGTTTCCCCGGAAACACCATATATTTT
V: TRBV5-6; size: -; D: -; J: TRBJ2-2; CDR3: CASSEDIRGTGELFF; DNA: TGTGCCAGCAGCGAGGACATAAGAGGCACCGGGGAGCTGTTTTTT
V: TRBV9; size: -; D: -; J: TRBJ2-2; CDR3: CASSTTGELFF; DNA: TGTGCCAGCAGCACCACCGGGGAGCTGTTTTTT
V: TRBV3-1/TRBV3-2; size: -; D: TRBD2; J: TRBJ2-5; CDR3: CASSSTSGGIRLAQYF; DNA: TGTGCCAGCAGCTCCACTAGCGGGGGCATCCGATTGGCCCAGTACTTC
V: TRBV28; size: -; D: -; J: TRBJ2-1; CDR3: CASSSRSEQFF; DNA: TGTGCCAGCAGTTCTAGGTCCGAGCAGTTCTTC